What follows are 21 T cell receptor beta chains derived from one specimen sequenced in a study of cytomegalovirus exposure and HLA in healthy donors. PCR used 60 Vbeta primers and 13 Jbeta primers. TCRdb's copy holds only in-frame clones and misses some; the assay was immunoSEQ multiplex PCR. The sample carries more than 100,000 clones, approximately 79% recorded once. Source material: PBMCs. The receptors here all came from a man aged 45-65 years in good health and CMV-seropositive.

This clone was observed once. The gene calls are TRBV5-4 and TRBJ2-5; no definite D call. Germline V gives CDR1 SGHNT, CDR2 YYREEE (reference sequence). The length of the CDR3 is 13 residues. V lost 0 bases, J lost 6 bases, and 9 bases lay in between. The CDR3 loop reads CASSLGLGKTQYF. For the CDR3, the DNA is TGTGCCAGCAGCTTGGGCCTCGGTAAGACCCAGTACTTC.

The chain links TRBV7-2 to TRBJ2-1; 9 bases are a match to TRBD2. The germline gives CDR1 SGHTA, CDR2 FQGNSA. The CDR3 totals 15 residues. Trimming cost V 4 bases and J 4 bases; bases outside gene matches: 5. The CDR3 protein is CASSSKRGAYNEQFF. The CDR3 DNA sequence: TGTGCCAGCAGCTCAAAGCGGGGGGCTTACAATGAGCAGTTCTTC.

This clone was found a few times. This chain joins TRBV11-3 and TRBJ2-5; TRBD2 might be the D (5 bases). Looked up from germline, CDR1 is SGHNT and CDR2 is YENEEA. V was clipped by 6 bases and J by 7 bases, with 12 bases between them. This CDR3 is 12 amino acids long. The CDR3 DNA reads TGTGCCAGCAGTGACCCTGCGGGGACCCAGTACTTC. Translation gives CASSDPAGTQYF.

This chain connects TRBV5-1 to TRBJ2-3; 8 bases fit TRBD2. V was clipped by 1 base and J by 1 base; unmatched bases: 5. The CDR3 is made up of 16 amino acids. The germline V gene has CDR1 SGHRS and CDR2 YFSETQ. The CDR3 nucleotides read TGCGCCAGCAGCTTGCGGGGGGGTGTCCGCACAGATACGCAGTATTTT. It translates to CASSLRGGVRTDTQYF. Using reference TRBV5-1 and TRBJ2-3 for the parts outside the CDR3, the full variable domain is KAGVTQTPRYLIKTRGQQVTLSCSPISGHRSVSWYQQTPGQGLQFLFEYFSETQRNKGNFPGRFSGRQFSNSRSEMNVSTLELGDSALYLCASSLRGGVRTDTQYFGPGTRLTVL.

In its sample, this clone was seen a few times. The chain couples TRBV2 to TRBJ1-1; D perhaps matches TRBD1 (6 bases). The CDR3 has 14 amino acids. V lost 6 bases to trimming and J lost 1 base, with 12 bases between them. Germline V lookup: CDR1 SNHLY, CDR2 FYNNEI. CDR3 bases: TGTGCCAGCAGCCCCGGGACACCGAACACTGAAGCTTTCTTT. Protein: CASSPGTPNTEAFF. The full variable domain, rest sourced from reference TRBV2 and TRBJ1-1, is EPEVTQTPSHQVTQMGQEVILRCVPISNHLYFYWYRQILGQKVEFLVSFYNNEISEKSEIFDDQFSVERPDGSNFTLKIRSTKLEDSAMYFCASSPGTPNTEAFFGQGTRLTVV.

This chain uses TRBV29-1 with TRBJ2-7; 7 positions match TRBD1. The CDR3 is made up of 13 amino acids. CDR1 and CDR2 (germline): SQVTM, ANQGSEA. The V segment lost 7 bases and the J segment 0 bases; nucleotides outside the gene matches: 6. The CDR3, as DNA: TGCAGCGCTAGCCGGGACAGCTCCTACGAGCAGTACTTC. Protein product: CSASRDSSYEQYF.

CDR3: CASSQVQSPADTQYF. The CDR3 coding sequence is TGCGCCAGCAGCCAAGTACAATCCCCCGCAGATACGCAGTATTTT. J is TRBJ2-3 and V is TRBV4-1; no clear D. Germline assignment: CDR1 MGHRA and CDR2 YSYEKL. V lost 1 base, J lost 4 bases, and 12 bases lay in between. This CDR3 spans 15 amino acids.

CDR3 amino acids: CASSEAGGMDGSPLHF. As DNA, the CDR3 is TGTGCCAGCAGTGAAGCGGGGGGAATGGATGGGTCACCCCTCCACTTT. The chain links TRBV2 to TRBJ1-6, with D possibly matching TRBD1 (5 bases). Trimming stripped 0 bases from V and 10 bases from J, with 16 bases between. The CDR3 covers 16 residues. Per germline, CDR1 SNHLY and CDR2 FYNNEI.

J is TRBJ1-4 and V is TRBV10-3, with 7 positions matching TRBD1. CDR3 length: 14 residues. Trimming removed 6 bases from V and 4 bases from J; junction bases left unmatched: 5. Germline-derived CDR1 and CDR2 are ENHRY and SYGVKD. The CDR3 is CAIRGDRNNEKLFF. The DNA of the CDR3 is TGTGCCATCAGGGGGGACAGAAATAATGAAAAACTGTTTTTT.

In its sample, this clone was seen once. The chain uses TRBV6-1 and TRBJ2-5, with 9 bases lining up with TRBD1. Trimming cost V 6 bases and J 4 bases; bases outside gene matches: 3. Germline CDR1 is MNHNS and CDR2 is SASEGT. The CDR3 is 13 amino acids. CDR3 sequence reads: CASSRDRVETQYF. CDR3 coding DNA: TGTGCCAGCAGCCGGGACAGGGTAGAGACCCAGTACTTC.

This clone was observed a few times. The gene calls are TRBV6-6 and TRBJ2-2, with D possibly matching TRBD2 (5 bases). Between the trimmed V and J ends, which lost 2 bases and 8 bases, there was a span of 12 bases. The CDR3 runs 14 residues. CDR1 is MNHNY, CDR2 SVGAGI, per germline (reference sequence). In nucleotides, the CDR3 is TGTGCCAGCAGTTACAAGAGGGATGGAGGGGAGCTGTTTTTT. Translated, it gives CASSYKRDGGELFF.

This clone showed up just a few times. V is TRBV19 and J is TRBJ1-2; no reliable D call. Germline V CDR1 and CDR2: LNHDA, SQIVND (reference sequence). V dropped 5 bases and J dropped 2 bases, with 15 bases sitting between them. The CDR3 has 15 residues. The CDR3 DNA reads TGTGCCAGTAGTGCCAATGTGGCACCCAACTATGGCTACACCTTC. It encodes CASSANVAPNYGYTF.

Of note for this clone: Additional DNA sequences in this sample encode the identical CDR3. The chain uses TRBV19 and TRBJ2-5; TRBD2 matches at 7 bases. Germline V gene sequence: CDR1 LNHDA, CDR2 SQIVND (reference sequence). CDR3 size: 13 residues. V shed 7 bases, J shed 3 bases, and the junction held 5 bases outside the gene matches. The CDR3: CASKASGEETQYF. CDR3 sequence (DNA): TGTGCCAGTAAAGCCAGCGGGGAAGAGACCCAGTACTTC.

The chain joins TRBV6-5 to TRBJ1-5; no clear D. Trimming pared 6 bases from V and 5 bases from J, leaving 11 bases between. Per germline, CDR1 MNHEY and CDR2 SVGAGI. The CDR3 extends over 13 amino acids. The CDR3 is CASSPTRDQPQHF. In DNA form, the CDR3 reads TGTGCCAGCAGCCCTACGAGGGATCAGCCCCAGCATTTT.

In this sample, this clone turned up a few times. The chain joins TRBV11-3 to TRBJ2-3; D is ambiguous. V shed 1 base and J shed 10 bases, with 9 bases lying between them. The CDR3 covers 12 residues. Germline V gene lookup returns CDR1 SGHNT and CDR2 YENEEA. The CDR3 loop reads CASSLGSAPQYF. The CDR3 DNA reads TGTGCCAGCAGCTTAGGGTCCGCGCCGCAGTATTTT. Full variable domain (outside the CDR3, taken from reference TRBV11-3 and TRBJ2-3): EAGVVQSPRYKIIEKKQPVAFWCNPISGHNTLYWYLQNLGQGPELLIRYENEEAVDDSQLPKDRFSAERLKGVDSTLKIQPAELGDSAVYLCASSLGSAPQYFGPGTRLTVL.

J is TRBJ1-2 and V is TRBV28; 8 bases fit TRBD1. The germline V gene has CDR1 MDHEN and CDR2 SYDVKM. CDR3 length: 13 amino acids. V lost 6 bases to trimming and J lost 8 bases; unmatched junction nucleotides: 8. CDR3 region: CASRKDRVRGYTF. CDR3 sequence (DNA): TGTGCCAGCAGAAAGGACAGGGTGAGGGGCTACACCTTC.

The V call is TRBV7-2, the J call TRBJ1-6; 8 bases are shared with TRBD1. Germline V gene sequence: CDR1 SGHTA, CDR2 FQGNSA. J lost 6 bases, V lost 2 bases, and 3 bases had no gene match. The CDR3 has 15 amino acids. Written as DNA, the CDR3 is TGTGCCAGCAGCTTATATGGACAGGGTAATTCACCCCTCCACTTT. Protein product: CASSLYGQGNSPLHF.

The genes are TRBV7-2 and TRBJ1-5; D possibly corresponds to TRBD1 (5 bases). V was cut by 5 bases and J by 3 bases, with 11 bases left in between. CDR1 and CDR2 from the germline V gene are SGHTA and FQGNSA. CDR3 length equals 14 residues. Here the CDR3 DNA reads TGTGCCAGCAGCGACGGGGGAAACAATCAGCCCCAGCATTTT. Translated: CASSDGGNNQPQHF. The entire variable domain, with the rest obtained from reference TRBV7-2 and TRBJ1-5, is as follows: GAGVSQSPSNKVTEKGKDVELRCDPISGHTALYWYRQSLGQGLEFLIYFQGNSAPDKSGLPSDRFSAERTGGSVSTLTIQRTQQEDSAVYLCASSDGGNNQPQHFGDGTRLSIL.

The chain couples TRBV5-1 to TRBJ2-3, with a possible D match to TRBD1 (6 bases). V shed 4 bases and J shed 1 base, with 10 bases lying between them. The V gene's germline CDR1 is SGHRS and CDR2 YFSETQ. This CDR3 has 14 residues. The CDR3 region is CASSGGTGTDTQYF. As DNA, the CDR3 is TGCGCCAGCAGCGGGGGCACGGGCACAGATACGCAGTATTTT.

The V and J genes are TRBV6-1 and TRBJ2-5; 9 positions match TRBD2. V shed 4 bases, J shed 1 base, and the junction held 13 bases outside the gene matches. Germline CDR1 and CDR2: MNHNS and SASEGT. The length of the CDR3 is 18 residues. CDR3 sequence: CASSARGSSGGPQETQYF. DNA of the CDR3: TGTGCCAGCAGTGCCCGGGGTAGTAGCGGGGGACCCCAAGAGACCCAGTACTTC.

The rearrangement links TRBV4-1 to TRBJ1-6; possibly TRBD1 for D (5 bases). The CDR3 loop spans 14 amino acids. Germline assignment: CDR1 MGHRA and CDR2 YSYEKL. V was pared by 3 bases and J by 7 bases, with 10 bases between. The CDR3 nucleotides read TGCGCCAGCAGCCAGGGGGGGAACAATTCACCCCTCCACTTT. This encodes CASSQGGNNSPLHF.